These T cell receptor beta chains were read from a single sample in a study of graft-versus-host responses after intestinal transplantation. TCRdb's table, derived via immunoSEQ multiplex PCR, lists solely in-frame clones and lacks some. The sample yields about 15,000 clones, more than 30% seen once. Sample: alloreactive CD8+ T cells from a mixed lymphocyte reaction culture, taken before intestinal transplant. These TCRs come from a human patient who received an intestinal transplant. Both conserved end residues are part of each CDR3. Each record gives: V gene, D gene, clone size, J gene, CDR3 DNA, CDR3 protein. The D gene is left open where the match is weak. Clone size is not always given. Where it is, it says once, few, many or a class for expanded clones.

>TRBV4-1|TRBD2|.|TRBJ2-2
TGCGCCAGTGGGGAGGGCGTGAACACCGGGGAGCTGTTTTTT
CASGEGVNTGELFF
>TRBV28|.|.|TRBJ2-7
TGTGCCAGCAGTTTAGGCAGGGGCCCCTACGAGCAGTACTTC
CASSLGRGPYEQYF
>TRBV2|TRBD2|once|TRBJ2-3
TGTGCCAGCAGAGGACTAGCGGGAGCCCGCAGCACAGATACGCAGTATTTT
CASRGLAGARSTDTQYF
>TRBV14|TRBD2|.|TRBJ2-1
TGTGCCAGCAGCCTTGTGATTGGGACTAGCAATGAGCAGTTCTTC
CASSLVIGTSNEQFF
>TRBV2|.|.|TRBJ1-2
TGTGCCAGCACGGGGGGGTACTATGGCTACACCTTC
CASTGGYYGYTF
>TRBV6-5|TRBD1|.|TRBJ1-1
TGTGCCAGCAGTACAGGGGGCCACACTGAAGCTTTCTTT
CASSTGGHTEAFF
>TRBV27|.|few|TRBJ2-7
TGTGCCAGCAGGGCGCAAGTTGGACAGCTCGACGAGCAGTACTTC
CASRAQVGQLDEQYF
>TRBV4-3|TRBD1|few|TRBJ2-5
TGCGCCAGCAGCCAAGATAGGGGACAGGGAGGGGAGACCCAGTACTTC
CASSQDRGQGGETQYF
>TRBV30|.|large|TRBJ2-7
TGTGCCTGTGACCCCCCTGGACAATCTCGCGAGCAGTACTTC
CACDPPGQSREQYF
>TRBV5-5|TRBD1|.|TRBJ2-7
TGTGCCAGCAGCAAGGGACAGGGTTACTACGAGCAGTACTTC
CASSKGQGYYEQYF
>TRBV7-9|.|.|TRBJ2-7
TGTGCCAGCACCCCGGGGGTATCGACCTACGAGCAGTACTTC
CASTPGVSTYEQYF
>TRBV4-1|.|.|TRBJ2-3
TGCGCCAGCAGCCAAGTGGAAAGGGGGACGCAGTATTTT
CASSQVERGTQYF
>TRBV29-1|TRBD1|few|TRBJ2-7
TGCAGCGTTGCTGGGACAGACAACTACGAGCAGTACTTC
CSVAGTDNYEQYF
>TRBV4-1|.|.|TRBJ1-5
TGCGCCAGCAGCCAAGAAGGATCAGGCCAGGGTAATCAGCCCCAGCATTTT
CASSQEGSGQGNQPQHF
>TRBV5-4|.|few|TRBJ1-1
TGTGCCAGCAGCTTGGATCTCAACAGCGGACTCGGAGCTTTCTTT
CASSLDLNSGLGAFF
>TRBV6-1|TRBD1|many|TRBJ1-1
TGTGCCAGCAGTGAAAGGCCAGGGGGCTTTACTGAAGCTTTCTTT
CASSERPGGFTEAFF
>TRBV5-1|TRBD2|.|TRBJ2-3
TGCGCCAGCAGCTTAGGACTAGCCGAGGATACGCAGTATTTT
CASSLGLAEDTQYF
>TRBV28|.|.|TRBJ1-6
TGTGCCAGCAGTCCCGGCTGGAGCTCCTATAATTCACCCCTCCACTTT
CASSPGWSSYNSPLHF
>TRBV5-6|.|.|TRBJ2-1
TGTGCCAGCAGTGAGGGGGGGCGTCCCTACAATGAGCAGTTCTTC
CASSEGGRPYNEQFF
>TRBV6-1|.|few|TRBJ2-7
TGTGCCAGCAGTCCCCGGACAGCCTACGAGCAGTACTTC
CASSPRTAYEQYF
>TRBV7-2|.|.|TRBJ2-1
TGTGCCAGCAGCTTTTCGGGGGGCCGTTCCCCTAGCTCCTACAATGAGCAGTTCTTC
CASSFSGGRSPSSYNEQFF
>TRBV29-1|TRBD1|.|TRBJ2-7
TGCAGCGTGAGAGGACAGGGGGTAGATCCCTACGAGCAGTACTTC
CSVRGQGVDPYEQYF
>TRBV5-5|.|.|TRBJ2-3
TGTGCCAGCAGCAAGGACACGGATACGCAGTATTTT
CASSKDTDTQYF